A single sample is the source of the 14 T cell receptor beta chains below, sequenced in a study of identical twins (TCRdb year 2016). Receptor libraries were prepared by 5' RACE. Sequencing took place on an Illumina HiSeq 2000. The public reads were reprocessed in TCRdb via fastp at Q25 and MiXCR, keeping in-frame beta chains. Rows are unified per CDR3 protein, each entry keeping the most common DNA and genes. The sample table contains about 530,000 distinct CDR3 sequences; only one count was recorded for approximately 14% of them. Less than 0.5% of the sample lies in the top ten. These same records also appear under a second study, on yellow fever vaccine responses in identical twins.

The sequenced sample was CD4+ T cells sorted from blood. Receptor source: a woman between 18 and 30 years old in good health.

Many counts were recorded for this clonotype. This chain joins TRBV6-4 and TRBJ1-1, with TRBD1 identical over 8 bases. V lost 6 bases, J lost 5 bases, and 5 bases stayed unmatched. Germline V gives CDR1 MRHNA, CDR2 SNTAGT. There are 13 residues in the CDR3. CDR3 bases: TGTGCCAGCAGCGCCACAGGGGGGACTGAAGCTTTCTTT. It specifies CASSATGGTEAFF.

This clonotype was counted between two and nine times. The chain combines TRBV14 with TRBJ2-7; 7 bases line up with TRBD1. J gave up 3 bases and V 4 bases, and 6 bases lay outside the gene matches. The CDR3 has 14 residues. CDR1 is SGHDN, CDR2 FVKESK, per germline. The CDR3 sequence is CASSLYRDSYEQYF. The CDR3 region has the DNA TGTGCCAGCAGCCTTTATAGGGACAGCTACGAGCAGTACTTC.

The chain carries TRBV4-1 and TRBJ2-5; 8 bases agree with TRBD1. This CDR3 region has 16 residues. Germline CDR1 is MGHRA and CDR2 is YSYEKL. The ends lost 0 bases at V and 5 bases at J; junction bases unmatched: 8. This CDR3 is CASSQDFRGLAETQYF. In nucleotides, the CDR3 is TGCGCCAGCAGCCAAGATTTCAGGGGGCTTGCTGAGACCCAGTACTTC.

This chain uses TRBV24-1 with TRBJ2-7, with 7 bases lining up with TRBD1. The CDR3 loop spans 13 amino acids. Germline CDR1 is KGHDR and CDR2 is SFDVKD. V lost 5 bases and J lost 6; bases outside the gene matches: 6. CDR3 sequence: CATSAADRIEQYF. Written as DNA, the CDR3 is TGTGCCACCAGTGCCGCGGACAGGATCGAGCAGTACTTC.

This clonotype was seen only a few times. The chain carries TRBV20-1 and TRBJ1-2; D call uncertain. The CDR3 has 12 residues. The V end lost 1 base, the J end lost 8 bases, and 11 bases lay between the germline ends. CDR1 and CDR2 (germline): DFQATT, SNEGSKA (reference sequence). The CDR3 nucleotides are TGCAGTGCTAGAGGAGGGCCCCGGGGCTACACCTTC. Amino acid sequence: CSARGGPRGYTF.

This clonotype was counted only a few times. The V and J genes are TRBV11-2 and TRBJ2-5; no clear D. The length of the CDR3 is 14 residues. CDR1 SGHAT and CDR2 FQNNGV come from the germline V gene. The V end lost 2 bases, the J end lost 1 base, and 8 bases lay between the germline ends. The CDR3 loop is CASSLPAAQETQYF. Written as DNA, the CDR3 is TGTGCCAGCAGCTTACCAGCAGCCCAAGAGACCCAGTACTTC.

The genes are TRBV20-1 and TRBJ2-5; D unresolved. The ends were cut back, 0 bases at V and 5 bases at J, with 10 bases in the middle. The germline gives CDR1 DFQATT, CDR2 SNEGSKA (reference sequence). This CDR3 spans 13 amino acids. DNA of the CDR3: TGCAGTGCTAGAGATGTCCCACGGGAGACCCAGTACTTC. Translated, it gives CSARDVPRETQYF.

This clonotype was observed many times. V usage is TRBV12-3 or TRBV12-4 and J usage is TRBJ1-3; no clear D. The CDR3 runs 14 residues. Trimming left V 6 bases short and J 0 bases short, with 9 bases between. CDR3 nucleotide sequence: TGTGCCAGCAGCCGTCCAATCTCTGGAAACACCATATATTTT. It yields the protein CASSRPISGNTIYF.

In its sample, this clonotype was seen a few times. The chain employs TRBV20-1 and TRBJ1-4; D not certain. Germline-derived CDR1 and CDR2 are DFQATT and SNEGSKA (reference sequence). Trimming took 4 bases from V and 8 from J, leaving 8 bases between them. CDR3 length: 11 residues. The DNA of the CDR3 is TGCAGTGCTATCTGGCGAGAAAAACTGTTTTTT. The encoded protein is CSAIWREKLFF.

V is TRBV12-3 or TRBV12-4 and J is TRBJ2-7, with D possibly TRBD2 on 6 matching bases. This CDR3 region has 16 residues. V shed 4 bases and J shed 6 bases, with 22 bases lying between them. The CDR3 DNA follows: TGTGCCAGCAGTTCCCCCCGCGACGGAGGGCGGGGCGAGCAGTACTTC. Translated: CASSSPRDGGRGEQYF.

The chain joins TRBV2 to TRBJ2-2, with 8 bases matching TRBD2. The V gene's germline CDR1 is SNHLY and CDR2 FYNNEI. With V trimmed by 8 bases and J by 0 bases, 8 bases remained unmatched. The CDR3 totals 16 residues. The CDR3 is CASLNQGLANTGELFF. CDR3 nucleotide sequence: TGTGCCAGCCTTAATCAGGGACTAGCGAACACCGGGGAGCTGTTTTTT.

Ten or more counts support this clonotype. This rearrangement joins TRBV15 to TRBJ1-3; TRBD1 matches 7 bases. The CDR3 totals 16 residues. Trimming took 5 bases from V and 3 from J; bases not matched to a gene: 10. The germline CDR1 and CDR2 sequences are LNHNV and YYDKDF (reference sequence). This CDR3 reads CATSEYSTGFGNTIYF. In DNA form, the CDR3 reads TGTGCCACCAGCGAATACTCGACAGGGTTTGGAAACACCATATATTTT.

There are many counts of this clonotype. The DNA of the CDR3 is TGCGCCAGCAGCTTGGGGGTTGGCGGAAAAAGCACAGATACGCAGTATTTT. Amino acid sequence: CASSLGVGGKSTDTQYF. The chain combines TRBV5-1 with TRBJ2-3; D call uncertain. V shed 0 bases and J shed 0 bases, with 14 bases lying between them. CDR1 and CDR2 (germline): SGHRS, YFSETQ. This CDR3 contains 17 residues.

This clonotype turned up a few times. The CDR3 spells CAIGTDYEQYV. The CDR3 DNA follows: TGTGCCATCGGGACAGACTACGAGCAGTACGTC. The chain employs TRBV10-3 and TRBJ2-7; the match to TRBD1 covers 7 bases. The CDR3 is 11 amino acids. The ends lost 8 bases at V and 3 bases at J; junction bases unmatched: 1. Germline loops: CDR1 ENHRY, CDR2 SYGVKD.